What follows are 20 T cell receptor beta chains derived from one specimen sequenced in a study of regulatory T cells in long-lasting Graves disease. Time point meaning: persistent/refractory GD, antithyroid drugs over 5 years with positive TRAb. From PBMCs, RNA was extracted and then used to make the TCR library. Arm-PCR of CDR3 regions with iRepertoire HTBI primers generated TCR beta libraries. TCRdb reprocessed the multiplex PCR reads with MiXCR, giving one entry per CDR3 protein. The sample carries 360,000 or so distinct CDR3 sequences, 20% to 25% recorded once. The sequenced sample was peripheral blood mononuclear cells (PBMCs), obtained when the disease was refractory, from a patient treated with antithyroid drugs. The receptor set was obtained from a woman aged 40 to 55 with Graves disease.

The table lists this clonotype with many counts. This rearrangement joins TRBV10-3 to TRBJ2-5, with a possible D match to TRBD2 (5 bases). V was cut by 5 bases and J by 5 bases, with 15 bases left in between. The germline gives CDR1 ENHRY, CDR2 SYGVKD. This CDR3 is built from 14 residues. CDR3 residues: CAISSLGNRETQYF. For the CDR3, the DNA is TGTGCCATCAGTAGTCTCGGGAATCGGGAGACCCAGTACTTC.

To note about this clonotype: A junction end diverges from the germline sequence, so it may reflect a read error. This chain connects TRBV9 to TRBJ1-2; 7 bases match TRBD1. Looked up from germline, CDR1 is SGDLS and CDR2 is YYNGEE. There are 14 residues in the CDR3. CDR3 sequence: CDSSEGTAVYGYTF. CDR3 sequence (DNA): TGTGACAGCAGCGAGGGGACAGCCGTTTATGGCTACACCTTC.

This clonotype was seen many times. J is TRBJ1-2 and V is TRBV2; a weak D match, TRBD1 (5 bases). The CDR3 is 12 residues long. V was cut by 6 bases and J by 5 bases, with 10 bases left in between. Germline-derived CDR1 and CDR2 are SNHLY and FYNNEI. CDR3 sequence reads: CASRGDPYGYTF. The CDR3, as DNA: TGTGCCAGCAGAGGGGATCCTTATGGCTACACCTTC.

The rearrangement links TRBV4-1 to TRBJ1-2; D not resolved. The CDR3 has 15 residues. Looked up from germline, CDR1 is MGHRA and CDR2 is YSYEKL. Trimming removed 1 base from V and 7 bases from J, with 16 bases in between. The CDR3 here is CASSQVVWVSSGYTF. The DNA of the CDR3 is TGCGCCAGCAGCCAAGTAGTATGGGTGTCTAGTGGCTACACCTTC.

This clonotype appeared a few times. The V and J genes are TRBV7-6 and TRBJ2-3; TRBD2 matches 9 bases. The CDR3 sequence is 14 residues long. Germline trimming cut 5 bases from V and 6 bases from J; bases unmatched to any gene: 6. CDR1 and CDR2 from the germline V gene are SGHVS and FNYEAQ. DNA for the CDR3: TGTGCCAGCAGCGCTAGCGGGATAATGGATACGCAGTATTTT. This codes for CASSASGIMDTQYF.

This clonotype occurred a few times. V and J are TRBV6-5 and TRBJ2-2, with TRBD2 matching 9 bases. Germline CDR1 is MNHEY and CDR2 is SVGAGI. The CDR3 has 15 amino acids. V trimming: 4 bases; J trimming: 6 bases; junction bases outside the gene matches: 6. For the CDR3, the DNA is TGTGCCAGCAGTTTTTATAGCGGGAGTTCCGGGGAGCTGTTTTTT. Protein product: CASSFYSGSSGELFF.

The rearrangement uses TRBV3-1 and TRBJ1-5, with no clear D. V was clipped by 1 base and J by 1 base, with 5 bases between them. CDR1 is LGHDT, CDR2 YNNKEL, per germline (reference sequence). The CDR3 spans 14 residues. CDR3 amino acids: CASSQGPSNQPQHF. The CDR3 nucleotides read TGTGCCAGCAGCCAAGGGCCCAGCAATCAGCCCCAGCATTTT.

This clonotype was detected ten times or more. The chain has TRBV28 and TRBJ1-5; tentatively, D is TRBD1 (5 bases). This CDR3 contains 14 residues. CDR1 and CDR2 (germline): MDHEN, SYDVKM. The V end lost 7 bases, the J end lost 9 bases, and 19 bases lay between the germline ends. The CDR3 reads CASIKIGEIRPQHF. Here the CDR3 DNA reads TGTGCCAGCATCAAAATAGGGGAGATCAGGCCCCAGCATTTT.

This clonotype was seen repeatedly, ten times or more. The genes are TRBV28 and TRBJ2-2; 7 positions match TRBD1. This CDR3 spans 14 amino acids. Losses at the gene ends were 6 bases for V and 4 bases for J; bases not matched to a gene: 5. CDR1 is MDHEN and CDR2 is SYDVKM in the germline V gene. This chain's CDR3 is CASSSRGPTGELFF. DNA of the CDR3: TGTGCCAGCAGCTCAAGGGGGCCCACCGGGGAGCTGTTTTTT.

This clonotype has just a few counts. The rearrangement links TRBV2 to TRBJ2-7, with D unresolved. CDR3 length equals 13 residues. The V and J ends lost 3 bases and 2 bases respectively, with 8 bases between them. Germline V gene sequence: CDR1 SNHLY, CDR2 FYNNEI. The CDR3 region is CASSDFGTYEQYF. The CDR3, as DNA: TGTGCCAGCAGTGATTTTGGCACCTACGAGCAGTACTTC.

The chain is built from TRBV29-1 and TRBJ2-3; TRBD2 aligns across 8 bases. CDR3 length: 15 residues. Germline CDR1 reads SQVTM; CDR2 reads ANQGSEA. V shed 3 bases, J shed 1 base, and the junction held 6 bases outside the gene matches. The CDR3 nucleotides are TGCAGCGTTGAGAAGTTGGGACTAGGCACAGATACGCAGTATTTT. This gives the protein CSVEKLGLGTDTQYF.

This clonotype was seen at least ten times. This chain joins TRBV2 and TRBJ2-5, with D unclear. Trimming took off 3 bases at V and 1 base at J, with 12 bases between the two ends. The V gene's germline CDR1 is SNHLY and CDR2 FYNNEI. The CDR3 sequence is 15 residues long. This CDR3 reads CASSERFRFQETQYF. The CDR3 DNA sequence: TGTGCCAGCAGTGAGCGTTTTCGGTTCCAAGAGACCCAGTACTTC.

The chain has TRBV6-1 and TRBJ1-3; D call uncertain. Trimming left V 4 bases short and J 3 bases short, with 13 bases between. The germline CDR1 and CDR2 sequences are MNHNS and SASEGT. The CDR3 is 15 residues long. CDR3 DNA: TGTGCCAGCAGTGGAGAAAACAGCGTTGGAAACACCATATATTTT. This encodes CASSGENSVGNTIYF.

This chain links TRBV9 with TRBJ2-7, with TRBD2 identical over 9 bases. The CDR3 sequence is 17 residues long. Trimming cost V 0 bases and J 0 bases; bases outside gene matches: 7. Germline V gene data show CDR1 as SGDLS and CDR2 as YYNGEE. CDR3 loop: CASSVVPSGIFSYEQYF. The CDR3 DNA follows: TGTGCCAGCAGCGTAGTTCCTAGCGGGATTTTCTCCTACGAGCAGTACTTC. Complete variable domain (other parts from reference TRBV9 and TRBJ2-7): DSGVTQTPKHLITATGQRVTLRCSPRSGDLSVYWYQQSLDQGLQFLIQYYNGEERAKGNILERFSAQQFPDLHSELNLSSLELGDSALYFCASSVVPSGIFSYEQYFGPGTRLTVT.

Many counts were recorded for this clonotype. The chain uses TRBV7-2 and TRBJ2-5; D is possibly TRBD2 (5 bases). The germline gives CDR1 SGHTA, CDR2 FQGNSA. The V end lost 5 bases, the J end lost 4 bases, and 14 bases lay between the germline ends. The CDR3 loop spans 14 amino acids. As DNA, the CDR3 is TGTGCCAGCAGCCCGAGGCCGGACTCAGAGACCCAGTACTTC. Its translation: CASSPRPDSETQYF. Full variable domain (remainder filled in from reference TRBV7-2 and TRBJ2-5): GAGVSQSPSNKVTEKGKDVELRCDPISGHTALYWYRQSLGQGLEFLIYFQGNSAPDKSGLPSDRFSAERTGGSVSTLTIQRTQQEDSAVYLCASSPRPDSETQYFGPGTRLLVL.

A word on this clonotype: This clone may be a read error of a much larger clone one base away. The chain uses TRBV28 and TRBJ1-4; TRBD1 might be the D (5 bases). Germline CDR1 and CDR2: MDHEN and SYDVKM. The CDR3 runs 15 residues. This chain's CDR3 is CASSLLDTSNEKLLF. The CDR3 DNA reads as TGTGCCAGCAGTTTACTGGACACCTCTAATGAAAAACTGCTTTTT.

The J gene is TRBJ1-4, the V gene TRBV6-2 or TRBV6-3; unclear D gene. V lost 2 bases, J lost 5 bases, and 9 bases lay in between. CDR3 length: 14 amino acids. CDR1 MNHEY and CDR2 SVGEGT come from the germline V gene. CDR3: CASSYTDGNEKLFF. The CDR3, as DNA: TGTGCCAGCAGTTACACGGACGGAAATGAAAAACTGTTTTTT.

The genes are TRBV5-6 and TRBJ2-5; D perhaps matches TRBD2 (6 bases). This CDR3 contains 17 residues. V gave up 0 bases and J gave up 5 bases, with 20 bases separating them. CDR1 and CDR2 from the germline V gene are SGHDT and YYEEEE. The CDR3 DNA is TGTGCCAGCAGCTTGGGTGCGGGACCCCCTAGTTGGGAGACCCAGTACTTC. Translated, it gives CASSLGAGPPSWETQYF. The whole variable domain, remainder taken from reference TRBV5-6 and TRBJ2-5, is DAGVTQSPTHLIKTRGQQVTLRCSPKSGHDTVSWYQQALGQGPQFIFQYYEEEERQRGNFPDRFSGHQFPNYSSELNVNALLLGDSALYLCASSLGAGPPSWETQYFGPGTRLLVL.

This clonotype has a count of ten or more. This sequence joins TRBV28 and TRBJ2-7; D is undetermined. The CDR3 is 12 residues long. Trimming cost V 4 bases and J 4 bases, with 8 bases left between them. Germline CDR1 reads MDHEN; CDR2 reads SYDVKM. The CDR3, as DNA: TGTGCCAGCAGTTGGCAGGAATACGAGCAGTACTTC. This codes for CASSWQEYEQYF.

A few counts support this clonotype. J is TRBJ2-7 and V is TRBV28; 15 nucleotides align to TRBD2. Trimming cost V 2 bases and J 6 bases; bases outside gene matches: 8. The CDR3 runs to 17 residues. The germline gives CDR1 MDHEN, CDR2 SYDVKM. CDR3 coding DNA: TGTGCCAGCAGTTTACCCTCTGGACTAGCGGGAGGGGGCGAGCAGTACTTC. As protein: CASSLPSGLAGGGEQYF.